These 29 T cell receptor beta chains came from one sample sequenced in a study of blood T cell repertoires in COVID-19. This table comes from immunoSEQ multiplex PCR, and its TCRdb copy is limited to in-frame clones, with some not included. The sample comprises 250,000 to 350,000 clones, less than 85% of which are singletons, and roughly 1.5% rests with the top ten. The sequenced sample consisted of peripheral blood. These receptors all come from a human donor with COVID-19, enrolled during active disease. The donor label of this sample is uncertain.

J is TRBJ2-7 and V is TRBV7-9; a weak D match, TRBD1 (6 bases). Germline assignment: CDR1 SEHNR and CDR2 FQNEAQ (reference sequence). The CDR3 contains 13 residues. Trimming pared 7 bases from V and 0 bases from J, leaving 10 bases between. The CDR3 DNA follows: TGTGCCAGCACGGAGACAGGCTCCTACGAGCAGTACTTC. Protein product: CASTETGSYEQYF.

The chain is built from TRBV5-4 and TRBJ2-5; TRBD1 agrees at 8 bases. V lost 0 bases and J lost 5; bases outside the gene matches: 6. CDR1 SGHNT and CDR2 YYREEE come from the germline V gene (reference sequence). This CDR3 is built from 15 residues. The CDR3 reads CASSLVTRQGETQYF. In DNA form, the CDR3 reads TGTGCCAGCAGCTTGGTGACCCGACAGGGGGAGACCCAGTACTTC.

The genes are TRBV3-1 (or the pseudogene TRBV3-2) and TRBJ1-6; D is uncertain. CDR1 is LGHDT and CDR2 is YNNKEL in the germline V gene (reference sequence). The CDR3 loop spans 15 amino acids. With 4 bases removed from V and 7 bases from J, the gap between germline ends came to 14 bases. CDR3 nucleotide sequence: TGTGCCAGCAGCCCGACCACGGGTGGAAATTCACCCCTCCACTTT. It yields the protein CASSPTTGGNSPLHF.

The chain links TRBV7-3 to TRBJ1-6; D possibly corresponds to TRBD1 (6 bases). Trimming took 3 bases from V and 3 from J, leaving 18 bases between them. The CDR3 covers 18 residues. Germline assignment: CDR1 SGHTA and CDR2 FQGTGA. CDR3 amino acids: CASSFGTRVSFYNSPLHF. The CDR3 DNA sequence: TGTGCCAGCAGCTTCGGGACACGAGTGTCGTTCTATAATTCACCCCTCCACTTT.

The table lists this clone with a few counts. The CDR3 coding sequence is TGTGCCAGCAGCACCGTCCCGGGACTAGCGCTGGGGACCTACGAGCAGTACTTC. It translates to CASSTVPGLALGTYEQYF. The chain combines TRBV11-2 with TRBJ2-7; 10 bases match TRBD2. The V and J ends lost 5 bases and 2 bases, in that order; junction bases with no gene match: 15. Germline V gene lookup returns CDR1 SGHAT and CDR2 FQNNGV. CDR3 length equals 18 residues.

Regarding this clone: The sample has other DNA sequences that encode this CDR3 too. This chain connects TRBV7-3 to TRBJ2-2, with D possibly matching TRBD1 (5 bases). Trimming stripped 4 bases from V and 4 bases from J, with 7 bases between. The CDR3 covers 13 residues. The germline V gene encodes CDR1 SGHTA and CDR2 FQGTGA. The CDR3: CASSSQGTGELFF. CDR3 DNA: TGTGCCAGCAGCTCTCAGGGCACCGGGGAGCTGTTTTTT.

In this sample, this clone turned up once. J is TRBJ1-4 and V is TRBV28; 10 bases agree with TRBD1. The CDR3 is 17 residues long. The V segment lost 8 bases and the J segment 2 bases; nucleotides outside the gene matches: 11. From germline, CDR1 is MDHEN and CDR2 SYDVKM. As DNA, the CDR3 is TGTGCCAGCTGGGAAGGACAGGGGGGGGTCACTAATGAAAAACTGTTTTTT. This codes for CASWEGQGGVTNEKLFF.

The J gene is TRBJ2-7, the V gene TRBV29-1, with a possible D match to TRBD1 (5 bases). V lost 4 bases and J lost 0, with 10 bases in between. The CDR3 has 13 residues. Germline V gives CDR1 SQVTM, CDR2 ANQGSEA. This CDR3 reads CSVVLDSSYEQYF. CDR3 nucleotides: TGCAGCGTTGTCCTTGACAGCTCCTACGAGCAGTACTTC.

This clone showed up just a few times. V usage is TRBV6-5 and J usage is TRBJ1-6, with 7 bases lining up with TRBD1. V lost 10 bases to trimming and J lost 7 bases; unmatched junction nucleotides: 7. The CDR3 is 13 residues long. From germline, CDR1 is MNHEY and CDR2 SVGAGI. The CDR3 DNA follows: TGTGCCACCTCCAGGGGGGTGAATTCACCCCTCCACTTT. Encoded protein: CATSRGVNSPLHF.

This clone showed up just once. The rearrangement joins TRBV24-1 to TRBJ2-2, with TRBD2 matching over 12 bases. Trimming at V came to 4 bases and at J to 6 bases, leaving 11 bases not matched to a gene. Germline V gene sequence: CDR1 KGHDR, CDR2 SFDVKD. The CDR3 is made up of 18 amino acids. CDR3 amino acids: CATSDPSGLAGSAGELFF. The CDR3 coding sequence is TGTGCCACCAGTGACCCCTCCGGACTAGCGGGATCGGCCGGGGAGCTGTTTTTT.

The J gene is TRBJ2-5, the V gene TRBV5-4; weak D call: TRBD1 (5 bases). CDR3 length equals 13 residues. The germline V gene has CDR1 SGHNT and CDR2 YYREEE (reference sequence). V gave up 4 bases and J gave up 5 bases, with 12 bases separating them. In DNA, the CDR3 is TGTGCCAGCAGCACCCTTGGGGCTGAGACCCAGTACTTC. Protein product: CASSTLGAETQYF.

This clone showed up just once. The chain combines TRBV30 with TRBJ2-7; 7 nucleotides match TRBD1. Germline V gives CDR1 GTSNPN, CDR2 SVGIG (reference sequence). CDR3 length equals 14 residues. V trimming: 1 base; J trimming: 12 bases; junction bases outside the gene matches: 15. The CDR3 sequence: CAWSDRGYRGPAYF. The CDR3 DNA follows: TGTGCCTGGAGTGACCGGGGATACAGGGGACCAGCGTACTTC.

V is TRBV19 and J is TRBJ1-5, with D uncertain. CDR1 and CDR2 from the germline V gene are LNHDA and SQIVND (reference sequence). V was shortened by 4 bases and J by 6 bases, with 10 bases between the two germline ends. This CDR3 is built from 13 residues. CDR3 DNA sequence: TGTGCCAGTAGTACCCAGGCCGGTCAGCCCCAGCATTTT. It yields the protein CASSTQAGQPQHF.

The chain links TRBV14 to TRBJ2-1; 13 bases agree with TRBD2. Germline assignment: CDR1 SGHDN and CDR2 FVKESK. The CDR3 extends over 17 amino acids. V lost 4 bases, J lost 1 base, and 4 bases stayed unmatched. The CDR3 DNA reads TGTGCCAGCAGCCGCAGACTAGCGGGGGGATCCTACAATGAGCAGTTCTTC. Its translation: CASSRRLAGGSYNEQFF.

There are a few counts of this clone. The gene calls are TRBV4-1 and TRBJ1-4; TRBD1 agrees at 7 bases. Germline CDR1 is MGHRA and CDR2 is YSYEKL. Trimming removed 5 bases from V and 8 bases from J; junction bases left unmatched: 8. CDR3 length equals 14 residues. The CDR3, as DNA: TGCGCCAGCAGCTTCGAGGGGGCGAGGGAAAAACTGTTTTTT. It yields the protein CASSFEGAREKLFF.

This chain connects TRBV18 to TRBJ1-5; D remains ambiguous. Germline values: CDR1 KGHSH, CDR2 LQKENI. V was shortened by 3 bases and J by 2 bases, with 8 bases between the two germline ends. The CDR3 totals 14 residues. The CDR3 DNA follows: TGTGCCAGCTCACCTGAGCTGGGCAATCAGCCCCAGCATTTT. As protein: CASSPELGNQPQHF.

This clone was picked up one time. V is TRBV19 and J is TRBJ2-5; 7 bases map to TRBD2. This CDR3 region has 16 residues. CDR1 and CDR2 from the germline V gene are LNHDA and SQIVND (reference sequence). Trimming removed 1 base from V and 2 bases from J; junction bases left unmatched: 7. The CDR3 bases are TGTGCCAGTAGTATAGTTGCGGGAGAGCCTCAAGAGACCCAGTACTTC. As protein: CASSIVAGEPQETQYF.

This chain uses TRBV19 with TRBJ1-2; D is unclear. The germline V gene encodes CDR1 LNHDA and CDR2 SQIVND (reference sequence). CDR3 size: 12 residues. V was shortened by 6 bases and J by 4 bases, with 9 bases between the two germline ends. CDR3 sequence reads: CASRRESYGYTF. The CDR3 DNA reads TGTGCCAGTAGGCGGGAAAGCTATGGCTACACCTTC.

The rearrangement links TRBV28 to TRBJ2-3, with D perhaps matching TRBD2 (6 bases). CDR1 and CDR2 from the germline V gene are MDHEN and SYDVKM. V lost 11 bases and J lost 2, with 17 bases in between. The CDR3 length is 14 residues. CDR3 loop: CAVEGGLDTDTQYF. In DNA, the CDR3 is TGTGCCGTAGAGGGAGGCCTCGACACAGATACGCAGTATTTT.

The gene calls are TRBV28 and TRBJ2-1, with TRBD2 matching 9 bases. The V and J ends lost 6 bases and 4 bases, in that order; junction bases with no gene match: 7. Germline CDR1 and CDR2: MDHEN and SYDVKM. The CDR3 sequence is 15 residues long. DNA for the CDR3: TGTGCCAGCAGCCTTAGCGGGAGTCTATACAATGAGCAGTTCTTC. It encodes CASSLSGSLYNEQFF.

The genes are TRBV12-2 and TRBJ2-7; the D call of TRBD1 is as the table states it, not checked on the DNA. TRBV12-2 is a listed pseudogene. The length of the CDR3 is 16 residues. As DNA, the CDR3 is TGTGCAAGTCGCTTAGCGGTGGGACAGGGGTTGTACGAGCAGTACTTC. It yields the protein CASRLAVGQGLYEQYF.

The CDR3 DNA reads TGTGCCAGCAGTTACGGCCGCCCAGGGGTTAATTCACCCCTCCACTTT. Amino acid sequence: CASSYGRPGVNSPLHF. J is TRBJ1-6 and V is TRBV6-5, with D perhaps TRBD1 (6 bases). The CDR3 covers 16 residues. Germline V CDR1 and CDR2: MNHEY, SVGAGI. The ends were cut back, 2 bases at V and 6 bases at J, with 14 bases in the middle.

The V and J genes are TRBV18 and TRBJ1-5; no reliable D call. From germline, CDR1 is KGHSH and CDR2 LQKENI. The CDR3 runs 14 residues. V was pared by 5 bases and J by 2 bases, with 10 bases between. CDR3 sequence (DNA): TGTGCCAGCTCATCCGACAATGGCAATCAGCCCCAGCATTTT. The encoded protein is CASSSDNGNQPQHF.

CDR3 sequence (DNA): TGTGCCAGCAGCTTACTGGGGACTCGATACTACGAGCAGTACTTC. This codes for CASSLLGTRYYEQYF. This chain uses TRBV13 with TRBJ2-7, with a possible D match to TRBD2 (6 bases). This CDR3 region has 15 residues. V was pared by 2 bases and J by 3 bases, with 14 bases between. CDR1 PRHDT and CDR2 FYEKMQ come from the germline V gene (reference sequence).

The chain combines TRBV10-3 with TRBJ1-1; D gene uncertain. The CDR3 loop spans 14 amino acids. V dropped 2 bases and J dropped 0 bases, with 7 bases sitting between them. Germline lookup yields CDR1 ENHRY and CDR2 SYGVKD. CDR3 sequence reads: CAISEPTMNTEAFF. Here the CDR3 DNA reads TGTGCCATCAGTGAGCCGACAATGAACACTGAAGCTTTCTTT.

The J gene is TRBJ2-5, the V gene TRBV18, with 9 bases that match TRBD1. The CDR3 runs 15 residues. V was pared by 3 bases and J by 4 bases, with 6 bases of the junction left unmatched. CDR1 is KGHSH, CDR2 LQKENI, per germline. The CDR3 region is CASSPGQGRGETQYF. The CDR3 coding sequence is TGTGCCAGCTCACCGGGACAGGGTCGGGGAGAGACCCAGTACTTC.

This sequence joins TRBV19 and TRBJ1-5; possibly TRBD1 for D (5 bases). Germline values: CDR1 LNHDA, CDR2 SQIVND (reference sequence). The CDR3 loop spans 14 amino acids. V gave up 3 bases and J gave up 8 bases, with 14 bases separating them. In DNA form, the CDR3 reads TGTGCCAGTAGTATCCCAGGGATTAAAGAGCCCCAGCATTTT. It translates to CASSIPGIKEPQHF.

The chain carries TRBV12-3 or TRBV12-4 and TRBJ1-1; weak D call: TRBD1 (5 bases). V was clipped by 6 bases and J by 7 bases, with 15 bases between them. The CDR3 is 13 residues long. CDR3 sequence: CASRPAGNSEAFF. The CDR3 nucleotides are TGTGCCAGCAGGCCCGCAGGGAATAGTGAAGCTTTCTTT.

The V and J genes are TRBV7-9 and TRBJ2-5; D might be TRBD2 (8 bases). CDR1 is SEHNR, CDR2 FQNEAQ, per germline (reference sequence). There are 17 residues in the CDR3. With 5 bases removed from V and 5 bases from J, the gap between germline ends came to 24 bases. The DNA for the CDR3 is TGTGCCAGCAGCCAGGGGGTGCGCGGGGGGCAGCTCGAGACCCAGTACTTC. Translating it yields CASSQGVRGGQLETQYF.